These 20 T cell receptor beta chains came from one sample sequenced in a study of blood T cell repertoires in COVID-19. Here immunoSEQ multiplex PCR was the method, and the copy in TCRdb shows in-frame clones only, minus some. Among about 240,000 clones listed, approximately 88% were seen once. Sequenced input: PBMCs or T cells enriched from blood (not recorded which). These receptors were obtained from a woman aged 25-40 years with acute COVID-19.

The chain has TRBV4-3 and TRBJ1-6; D is unclear. The CDR3 covers 13 residues. V shed 0 bases and J shed 8 bases, with 5 bases lying between them. The germline V gene encodes CDR1 LGHNA and CDR2 YSLEER. The CDR3 is CASSQDGDSPLHF. For the CDR3, the DNA is TGCGCCAGCAGCCAAGACGGGGATTCACCCCTCCACTTT.

The rearrangement links TRBV25-1 to TRBJ1-1; the match to TRBD1 covers 8 bases. The junction had 4 bases not matched to a gene; V was cut back by 1 base and J by 6 bases. CDR3 length equals 14 residues. In germline, CDR1 is MGHDK, CDR2 SYGVNS. The chain's CDR3 is CASSEWVQGAEAFF. In DNA, the CDR3 is TGTGCCAGCAGTGAATGGGTACAGGGGGCTGAAGCTTTCTTT.

This clone turned up a few times. V is TRBV4-1 and J is TRBJ1-3; TRBD1 aligns across 8 bases. The CDR3 contains 17 residues. Unmatched junction bases numbered 8, after V lost 4 bases and J lost 0 bases. Germline CDR1 reads MGHRA; CDR2 reads YSYEKL. The CDR3 region is CASSRGTGDYSGNTIYF. The CDR3 coding sequence is TGCGCCAGCAGCCGGGGGACAGGCGATTACTCTGGAAACACCATATATTTT.

V is TRBV2 and J is TRBJ2-1, with D tentatively TRBD2 (5 bases). The CDR3 totals 16 residues. CDR1 is SNHLY and CDR2 is FYNNEI in the germline V gene. With 2 bases removed from V and 8 bases from J, the gap between germline ends came to 19 bases. The CDR3 here is CASSETAALGVYEQFF. The CDR3 DNA is TGTGCCAGCAGTGAAACGGCGGCTCTCGGGGTCTATGAGCAGTTCTTC.

The table lists this clone with a count of one. The CDR3 bases are TGTGCCAGCGGGAGGGGGGTGTCTGGCTACACCTTC. Translating it yields CASGRGVSGYTF. The genes are TRBV6-5 and TRBJ1-2, with D perhaps TRBD1 (6 bases). Germline V gene sequence: CDR1 MNHEY, CDR2 SVGAGI. The V end lost 8 bases, the J end lost 7 bases, and 14 bases lay between the germline ends. This CDR3 comprises 12 residues.

V usage is TRBV11-1 and J usage is TRBJ2-5, with 8 bases fitting TRBD2. V lost 5 bases and J lost 5; bases outside the gene matches: 7. Germline CDR1 reads SGHAT; CDR2 reads FQDESV (reference sequence). The CDR3 length is 14 residues. In DNA form, the CDR3 reads TGTGCCAGCAGCCCGGGGGGGGAAGGCGAGACCCAGTACTTC. Translation gives CASSPGGEGETQYF.

The chain links TRBV21-1 to TRBJ2-7; TRBD2, the table's D call, lacks a check against the DNA. TRBV21-1 represents a pseudogene. This CDR3 contains 17 residues. CDR3 residues: CASSKRTRDSGIDEQYF. The CDR3 coding sequence is TGTGCCAGCAGCAAAAGAACGCGGGACTCGGGGATCGACGAGCAGTACTTC.

The genes are TRBV6-5 and TRBJ1-2; 9 bases align to TRBD1. The V gene's germline CDR1 is MNHEY and CDR2 SVGAGI. The ends lost 0 bases at V and 7 bases at J; junction bases unmatched: 3. This CDR3 is built from 14 residues. The CDR3 DNA is TGTGCCAGCAGTTACTCGGGACAGGGAGGTGGCTACACCTTC. This gives the protein CASSYSGQGGGYTF.

The CDR3 nucleotides read TGTGCCAGCAGACAGGGCCCGAGCTCTGGAAACACCATATATTTT. As protein: CASRQGPSSGNTIYF. This chain connects TRBV6-5 to TRBJ1-3, with D possibly TRBD1 on 6 matching bases. Trimming removed 6 bases from V and 0 bases from J, with 12 bases in between. The CDR3 is 15 amino acids. The V gene's germline CDR1 is MNHEY and CDR2 SVGAGI.

V gene TRBV18 combines with J gene TRBJ2-5, with TRBD1 matching 8 bases. After removal of 3 bases from V and 0 bases from J, the junction contained 3 bases not matched to a gene. In germline, CDR1 is KGHSH, CDR2 LQKENI. This CDR3 spans 15 amino acids. The CDR3, as DNA: TGTGCCAGCTCACCCCAGACAGGGGACCAAGAGACCCAGTACTTC. Its translation: CASSPQTGDQETQYF. Filled out from reference TRBV18 and TRBJ2-5, the complete variable domain reads NAGVMQNPRHLVRRRGQEARLRCSPMKGHSHVYWYRQLPEEGLKFMVYLQKENIIDESGMPKERFSAEFPKEGPSILRIQQVVRGDSAAYFCASSPQTGDQETQYFGPGTRLLVL.

This clone was detected only once. This chain links TRBV29-1 with TRBJ2-3; a possible D gene is TRBD1 (6 bases). The V end lost 2 bases, the J end lost 2 bases, and 11 bases lay between the germline ends. This CDR3 contains 14 residues. Per germline, CDR1 SQVTM and CDR2 ANQGSEA. In DNA form, the CDR3 reads TGCAGCGTTGAATCGGACAGTGCCACAGATACGCAGTATTTT. Its translation is CSVESDSATDTQYF.

Concerning this clone: This sample includes further DNA sequences coding for the same CDR3. This sequence joins TRBV5-5 and TRBJ1-1, with a weak D call TRBD1 (6 bases). The ends were cut back, 0 bases at V and 7 bases at J, with 31 bases in the middle. CDR1 and CDR2 from the germline V gene are SGHKS and YYEKEE (reference sequence). The CDR3 contains 20 residues. The DNA for the CDR3 is TGTGCCAGCAGCTTGGGGCGACGGTCCGGGGCCGGCGCGGGGGGCTATGAAGCTTTCTTT. Translating gives CASSLGRRSGAGAGGYEAFF.

The rearrangement links TRBV3-1 (or the pseudogene TRBV3-2) to TRBJ2-1; D is undetermined. The V gene's germline CDR1 is LGHDT and CDR2 YNNKEL (reference sequence). Between the trimmed V and J ends, which lost 1 base and 4 bases, there was a span of 11 bases. The CDR3 has 15 residues. The CDR3 protein is CASSQVEQTYNEQFF. Here the CDR3 DNA reads TGTGCCAGCAGCCAAGTAGAACAGACATACAATGAGCAGTTCTTC.

The V gene is TRBV2, the J gene TRBJ2-2; D not resolved. The V end was cut by 6 bases, the J end by 6 bases, with 17 bases between. CDR1 and CDR2 (germline): SNHLY, FYNNEI. The CDR3 sequence is 15 residues long. The CDR3 nucleotides are TGTGCCAGCAGGACCCCAAAAACAGAATCCGGGGAGCTGTTTTTT. Translation: CASRTPKTESGELFF.

This CDR3 is CASSSNTWRGYTF. The CDR3 DNA sequence: TGTGCCAGCAGTTCTAACACGTGGCGGGGCTACACCTTC. The chain recombines TRBV6-5 with TRBJ1-2; D remains unclear. The CDR3 extends over 13 amino acids. Germline-derived CDR1 and CDR2 are MNHEY and SVGAGI. Trimming shortened V by 4 bases and J by 8 bases, and 14 bases separated the two germline ends.

This clone was counted between two and nine times. The chain is built from TRBV2 and TRBJ1-1; possibly TRBD1 for D (5 bases). In germline, CDR1 is SNHLY, CDR2 FYNNEI. The CDR3 spans 12 residues. Trimming took off 2 bases at V and 4 bases at J, with 5 bases between the two ends. In DNA, the CDR3 is TGTGCCAGCAGTGAACAGGGCACTGAAGCTTTCTTT. Its translation is CASSEQGTEAFF. The full variable domain, completed using reference TRBV2 and TRBJ1-1, is EPEVTQTPSHQVTQMGQEVILRCVPISNHLYFYWYRQILGQKVEFLVSFYNNEISEKSEIFDDQFSVERPDGSNFTLKIRSTKLEDSAMYFCASSEQGTEAFFGQGTRLTVV.

The chain links TRBV6-2 or TRBV6-3 to TRBJ2-4; 8 bases agree with TRBD1. The V gene's germline CDR1 is MNHEY and CDR2 SVGEGT. CDR3 length equals 15 residues. The V segment lost 4 bases and the J segment 2 bases; nucleotides outside the gene matches: 4. The CDR3 loop reads CASSWTGWSKNIQYF. In DNA, the CDR3 is TGTGCCAGCAGTTGGACAGGGTGGTCCAAAAACATTCAGTACTTC.

The rearrangement joins TRBV6-2 or TRBV6-3 to TRBJ1-1; the D gene is possibly TRBD1 (5 bases). The CDR3 has 14 amino acids. Germline CDR1 MNHEY, CDR2 SVGEGT. V dropped 0 bases and J dropped 5 bases, with 10 bases sitting between them. CDR3 nucleotide sequence: TGTGCCAGCAGTTACTCTCCGGAGGGGACTGAAGCTTTCTTT. It codes for CASSYSPEGTEAFF.

The gene calls are TRBV5-6 and TRBJ2-1; TRBD2 is a possible D gene (6 bases). The ends were cut back, 2 bases at V and 8 bases at J, with 8 bases in the middle. CDR3 size: 12 residues. Germline CDR1 and CDR2: SGHDT and YYEEEE. CDR3 bases: TGTGCCAGCAGCTTTACGGGGGATGAGCAGTTCTTC. Translating gives CASSFTGDEQFF.

V usage is TRBV7-9 and J usage is TRBJ1-5; TRBD1 matches 7 bases. Looked up from germline, CDR1 is SEHNR and CDR2 is FQNEAQ (reference sequence). This CDR3 contains 15 residues. V was clipped by 3 bases and J by 1 base; unmatched bases: 3. Here the CDR3 DNA reads TGTGCCAGCAGCTTCGCGGGACAGAGCAATCAGCCCCAGCATTTT. Translated: CASSFAGQSNQPQHF.